The source of this TCR beta chain is a study of T cells in Graves' hyperthyroidism and ophthalmopathy (dated by TCRdb to between 2018 and 2020). Looking at the study overall: Peripheral blood samples were taken at the time of initial diagnosis, prior to any treatment. To identify distinguishing TCR V-J signatures, a discovery cohort of some 100 patients was used, comprising approximately 40 with Graves' ophthalmopathy and some 60 with stable Graves' hyperthyroidism. The roughly 100 discovery patients were randomly divided into training and test sets at a 7:3 ratio. After blood sampling, hyperthyroidism patients were treated with methimazole at a starting dose of 30 mg daily, and ophthalmopathy patients were treated with high-dose intravenous methylprednisolone. Thyroid tissue and blood T-cell repertoires from roughly six Graves' hyperthyroidism patients were also compared in the study. Whether ophthalmopathy could be predicted prospectively was tested in an independent validation cohort made up of fewer than 20 hyperthyroidism patients plus 17 patients who later progressed to ophthalmopathy. The paper reports TCR Vbeta CDR3 sequencing of about 140 peripheral blood samples: 40 or so ophthalmopathy, roughly 74 hyperthyroidism and around 17 progressor patients.

For CDR1 and CDR2, the germline V gene lists SGHRS and YFSETQ. The CDR3 measures 17 amino acids from cysteine to phenylalanine. Here the CDR3 DNA is all that survives: 51 bases in frame from base 1. Trimming accounts for 3 bases at V and 1 base at J, while the number of junction bases matched to no gene is 8. This clonotype was seen repeatedly, ten times or more. There is no known antigen for this receptor. No much larger clone exists at a distance of one base, and base qualities are not known. Overall study results and their limits: Most expanded thyroid clonotypes (frequency above 0.001) were also found in blood, which suggests that blood repertoires may mirror thyroid immune responses. In validation, the model predicted progression to ophthalmopathy with 55% to 71% sensitivity and about 72% specificity, a median of approximately 6.7 months before onset. A model built on a 13 V-J signature distinguished ophthalmopathy from stable hyperthyroidism, reaching 87.88% sensitivity and approximately 81% specificity in cross-validation and 80%/75% in testing. Sample size was not statistically predetermined, and blinding of investigators to group allocation was not performed.

Stable Graves' hyperthyroidism was defined as no progression to ophthalmopathy during 18 months of follow-up. The hyperthyroidism patients were between 18 and 65 years old and newly diagnosed, with a disease duration of less than 2 months. Patients with uncontrolled infections, other autoimmune diseases, pregnancy or lactation were excluded. Diagnoses relied on clinical symptoms, serum thyroxine and TRAb, thyroid ultrasound and orbital computed tomography. PBMCs were separated from 10 ml of fresh peripheral blood using Ficoll-Paque density gradient centrifugation. Total RNA was extracted with Trizol reagent, and quality was checked on an Agilent 2100 Bioanalyzer. TCR beta CDR3 regions were amplified from RNA transcripts. The TCR CDR3 was subjected to a first round of RT-PCR using the HTBI primer set and the Qiagen OneStep RT-PCR kit. A second multiplex PCR round built the libraries, followed by size selection and purification. Libraries were sequenced paired-end with 100 bp reads on an Illumina HiSeq2000. In the paper's pipeline: Raw data were processed with SOAPnuke, discarding reads with adapters, uncalled bases, mean Phred below 15, or no exact constant-primer or identifier match. COPE v1.2.5 was used to merge the high-quality paired reads, and each unique nucleotide sequence was defined as a clonotype. Clonotypes were aligned to IMGT TRBV, TRBD and TRBJ reference segments using MiTCR v1.1. Only V-J combinations with frequency above 0.0001, covering 99% to 99.2% of repertoires, were analysed. The TCS score was defined as the ratio of F50 (clonal expansion) to E x V (chaos), calculated using BLOSUM62-based TCRdist between CDR3 peptides within each V-J. Welch's t-statistics and random forest reduced approximately 520 V-J features to around 14, which were used in a naive Bayes classifier (R e1071). TCRdb passed the public sequencing reads through fastp at Q25 and MiXCR, retaining productive beta sequences. Each CDR3 protein gets just one entry, which takes the most common genes and DNA from the rows behind it. None of the V and J calls come from the authors' own analysis; TCRdb made them. The sample table shows about 510,000 distinct CDR3 sequences, and around 15% are seen once. The ten most abundant clones make up approximately 15% of the sample.

This TCR was recovered from a woman between 40 and 55 years old with Graves' hyperthyroidism. The sequence is built from TRBV5-1 and TRBJ1-2; TRBD1 lines up with 11 middle nucleotides. Sequencing was carried out using blood. The CDR3 reads CASSWGTGGQFNYGYTF. The DNA is as follows: TGCGCCAGCAGCTGGGGGACAGGGGGACAATTTAACTATGGCTACACCTTC.